The 4 T cell receptor beta chains listed next were all sequenced from one sample in a study of T cells after yellow fever vaccination. Each CDR3 protein is one row after TCRdb ran MiXCR on the 5' RACE reads. The sample shows tens of thousands of distinct CDR3 sequences, 8% to 11% of them seen only once. The starting material was PBMCs, either bulk or a sorted T-cell subset (CD4+, CD8+, memory, or dextramer-sorted; not recorded which), obtained approximately 16 days after the first yellow fever vaccination. These receptors all stem from a man aged 18 to 35 who received the YFV17D yellow fever vaccine.

A word on this clonotype: One base away lies a much larger clone, so this may be a sequencing read error. The chain combines TRBV11-2 with TRBJ2-3, with a weak D call TRBD2 (6 bases). The V and J ends lost 5 bases and 1 base respectively, with 28 bases between them. The CDR3 has 20 residues. Germline lookup yields CDR1 SGHAT and CDR2 FQNNGV. The CDR3 is CASSPRRAWGYPARTDTQYF. The DNA for the CDR3 is TGTGCCAGCAGCCCCCGGAGGGCGTGGGGCTATCCCGCTCGCACAGATACGCAGTATTTT.

There are many counts of this clonotype. V usage is TRBV3-1 and J usage is TRBJ2-6, with D unclear. V was cut by 4 bases and J by 6 bases, with 7 bases left in between. The V gene's germline CDR1 is LGHDT and CDR2 YNNKEL (reference sequence). The CDR3 covers 13 residues. The CDR3 bases are TGTGCCAGCAGCCCGTCGTTGGCCAACGTCCTGACTTTC. Translation gives CASSPSLANVLTF.

This clonotype was counted only a few times. V usage is TRBV4-1 and J usage is TRBJ2-3; D gene ambiguous. The CDR3 is made up of 12 amino acids. The germline V and J ends were trimmed by 4 bases and 5 bases, with 7 bases remaining between them. Per the germline V gene, CDR1 is MGHRA and CDR2 is YSYEKL. The CDR3 here is CASSLPGDTQYF. As DNA, the CDR3 is TGCGCCAGCAGCCTCCCGGGAGATACGCAGTATTTT.

At least ten counts were recorded for this clonotype. This chain links TRBV3-1 with TRBJ2-7; D is perhaps TRBD2 (5 bases). With 0 bases removed from V and 6 bases from J, the gap between germline ends came to 12 bases. CDR1 is LGHDT, CDR2 YNNKEL, per germline (reference sequence). The CDR3 contains 14 residues. The CDR3 sequence: CASSQEGIGGEQYF. The CDR3 DNA follows: TGTGCCAGCAGCCAAGAGGGGATCGGAGGCGAGCAGTACTTC.